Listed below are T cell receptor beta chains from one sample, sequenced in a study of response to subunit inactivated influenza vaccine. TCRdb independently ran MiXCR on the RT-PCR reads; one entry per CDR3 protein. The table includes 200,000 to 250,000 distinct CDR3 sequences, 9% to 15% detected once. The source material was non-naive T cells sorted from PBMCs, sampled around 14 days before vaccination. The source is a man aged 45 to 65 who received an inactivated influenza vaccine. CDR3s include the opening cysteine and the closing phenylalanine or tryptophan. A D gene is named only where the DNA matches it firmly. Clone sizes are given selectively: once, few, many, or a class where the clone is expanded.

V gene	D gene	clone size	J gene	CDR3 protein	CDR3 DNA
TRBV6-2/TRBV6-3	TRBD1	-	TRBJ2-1	CASSYNRGIYNEQFF	TGTGCCAGCAGTTACAACAGGGGCATCTACAATGAGCAGTTCTTC
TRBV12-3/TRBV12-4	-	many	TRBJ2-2	CASTIAGSTGELFF	TGTGCCAGCACCATTGCAGGGTCCACCGGGGAGCTGTTTTTT
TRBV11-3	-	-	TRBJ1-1	CASSLQGEGTEAFF	TGTGCCAGCAGCTTGCAGGGTGAAGGCACTGAAGCTTTCTTT
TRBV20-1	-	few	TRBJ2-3	CSARTTSGDTQYF	TGCAGTGCTAGGACAACTTCAGGGGATACGCAGTATTTT
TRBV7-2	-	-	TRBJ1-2	CASSLQSSAIPYGYTF	TGTGCCAGCAGCTTGCAGTCCTCCGCGATTCCCTATGGCTACACCTTC
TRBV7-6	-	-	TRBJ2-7	CASSFQDSSGYEQYF	TGTGCCAGCAGCTTTCAAGACAGTTCAGGCTACGAGCAGTACTTC
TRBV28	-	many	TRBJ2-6	CASGRVGGSGANVLTF	TGTGCCAGCGGGAGGGTAGGGGGCTCTGGGGCCAACGTCCTGACTTTC
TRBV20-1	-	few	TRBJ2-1	CSARDRLGEQFF	TGCAGTGCTAGAGATAGGTTAGGAGAACAGTTCTTC
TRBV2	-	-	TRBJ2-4	CASSDRLGTLQYF	TGTGCCAGCAGTGATCGCTTAGGGACCCTTCAGTACTTC
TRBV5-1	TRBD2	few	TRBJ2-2	CASTAGGSNTGELFF	TGCGCCAGCACGGCGGGAGGGTCGAACACCGGGGAGCTGTTTTTT
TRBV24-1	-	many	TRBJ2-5	CATSDPTGAKETQYF	TGTGCCACCAGTGACCCGACAGGAGCAAAAGAGACCCAGTACTTC
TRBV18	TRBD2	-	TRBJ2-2	CASSPTGTSGSRTGELFF	TGTGCCAGCTCACCAACCGGGACTAGCGGGAGTCGGACCGGGGAGCTGTTTTTT
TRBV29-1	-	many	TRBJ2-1	CSVATPGLVHEQFF	TGCAGCGTAGCTACCCCGGGCCTAGTCCATGAGCAGTTCTTC
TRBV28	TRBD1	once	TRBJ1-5	CASSPDRGINQPQHF	TGTGCCAGCAGCCCCGACAGGGGGATCAATCAGCCCCAGCATTTT
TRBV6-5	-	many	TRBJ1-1	CASSYSYGTEAFF	TGTGCCAGCAGTTACTCCTACGGCACTGAAGCTTTCTTT
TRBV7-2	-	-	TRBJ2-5	CASSRVIQETQYF	TGTGCCAGCAGCCGAGTCATACAAGAGACCCAGTACTTC
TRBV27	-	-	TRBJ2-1	CASSFIPSYNEQFF	TGTGCCAGCTCTTTCATTCCCTCCTACAATGAGCAGTTCTTC
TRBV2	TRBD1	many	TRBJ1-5	CASRTGTGVNQPQHF	TGTGCCAGCAGAACCGGGACAGGGGTCAATCAGCCCCAGCATTTT
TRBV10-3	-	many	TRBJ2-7	CATALDSTALHEQYF	TGTGCCACTGCGTTAGACTCCACCGCGTTACACGAGCAGTACTTC
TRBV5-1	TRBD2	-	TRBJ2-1	CTSSLTSGMSSYNEQFF	TGCACCAGCAGCTTGACTAGCGGGATGTCCTCCTACAATGAGCAGTTCTTC
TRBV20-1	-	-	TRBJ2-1	CSASLIFGNEQFF	TGCAGTGCTAGTTTAATTTTTGGGAATGAGCAGTTCTTC
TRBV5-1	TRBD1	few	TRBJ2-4	CASSLATGGPKNIQYF	TGCGCCAGCAGCTTGGCCACAGGGGGACCCAAAAACATTCAGTACTTC
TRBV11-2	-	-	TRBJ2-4	CASSLEWARAGGSKNIQYF	TGTGCCAGCAGCTTAGAATGGGCGAGGGCGGGTGGGAGCAAAAACATTCAGTACTTC
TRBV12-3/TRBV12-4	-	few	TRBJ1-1	CASSLEGGNTEAFF	TGTGCCAGCAGCCTCGAGGGGGGAAACACTGAAGCTTTCTTT
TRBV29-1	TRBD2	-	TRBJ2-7	CSACGGGRAYEQYF	TGCAGCGCCTGCGGGGGCGGGAGGGCCTACGAGCAGTACTTC
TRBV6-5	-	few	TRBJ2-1	CASSYSGGTSSYNEQFF	TGTGCCAGCAGTTACTCGGGGGGAACTAGCTCCTACAATGAGCAGTTCTTC
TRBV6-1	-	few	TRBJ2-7	CASTRVGPTYEQYF	TGTGCCAGCACCCGGGTGGGACCAACCTACGAGCAGTACTTC
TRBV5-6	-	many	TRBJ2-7	CASSLGTASYEQYF	TGTGCCAGCAGCTTGGGTACGGCTTCCTACGAGCAGTACTTC
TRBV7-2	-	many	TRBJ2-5	CASSSLGRSGTQYF	TGTGCCAGCAGCTCCTTAGGACGATCTGGCACCCAGTACTTC
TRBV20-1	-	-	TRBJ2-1	CSARDIAPKGYNEQFF	TGCAGTGCTAGAGATATCGCCCCAAAGGGCTACAATGAGCAGTTCTTC
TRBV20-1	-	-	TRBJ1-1	CSARGIDRRNTEAFF	TGCAGTGCTAGGGGAATAGACAGGAGGAACACTGAAGCTTTCTTT
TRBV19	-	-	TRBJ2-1	CASSAPSGVYNEQFF	TGTGCCAGTAGTGCCCCAAGCGGAGTATACAATGAGCAGTTCTTC
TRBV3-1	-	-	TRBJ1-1	CASSQRARAEAFF	TGTGCCAGCAGCCAAAGGGCAAGGGCTGAAGCTTTCTTT
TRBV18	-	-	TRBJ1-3	CASSLDRPVGNTIYF	TGTGCCAGCTCACTTGACCGGCCCGTAGGGAACACCATATATTTT
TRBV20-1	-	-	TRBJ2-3	CSARWTPVRDTQYF	TGCAGTGCTAGATGGACTCCTGTAAGAGATACGCAGTATTTT
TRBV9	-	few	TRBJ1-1	CASNSGTPNTEAFF	TGTGCCAGCAATTCGGGCACTCCGAACACTGAAGCTTTCTTT
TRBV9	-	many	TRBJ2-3	CASSVGTDTQYF	TGTGCCAGCAGCGTAGGAACAGATACGCAGTATTTT
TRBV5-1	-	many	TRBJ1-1	CASSNGQRNTEAFF	TGCGCCAGCAGCAACGGACAGAGGAACACTGAAGCTTTCTTT
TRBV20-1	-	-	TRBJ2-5	CSALVGMGGETQYF	TGCAGTGCCCTCGTCGGGATGGGTGGCGAGACCCAGTACTTC
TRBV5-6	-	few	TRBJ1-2	CASSPTGNHGYTF	TGTGCCAGCAGCCCGACGGGCAATCATGGCTACACCTTC
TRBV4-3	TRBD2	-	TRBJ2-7	CANSQEDSVLSGRAYEQYF	TGCGCCAACAGCCAAGAAGACTCTGTGTTGAGCGGGAGGGCCTACGAGCAGTACTTC
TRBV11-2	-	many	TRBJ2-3	CASSSPLSNTQYF	TGTGCCAGCAGCTCCCCCCTGTCAAATACGCAGTATTTT
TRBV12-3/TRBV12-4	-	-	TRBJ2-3	CASSHQNNPDTQYF	TGTGCCAGCAGTCACCAGAATAACCCAGATACGCAGTATTTT
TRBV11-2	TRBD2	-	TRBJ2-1	CASSLALAGGTNEQFF	TGTGCCAGCAGCTTAGCTCTAGCGGGGGGAACCAATGAGCAGTTCTTC
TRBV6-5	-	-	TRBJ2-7	CASSYQEGAGEQYF	TGTGCCAGCAGTTATCAGGAGGGGGCCGGCGAGCAGTACTTC
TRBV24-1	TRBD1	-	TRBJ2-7	CATSDRGTGGRSEQYF	TGTGCCACCTCGGACAGGGGAACGGGGGGAAGGAGCGAGCAGTACTTC
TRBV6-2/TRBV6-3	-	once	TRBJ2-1	CASSYGGGDNEQFF	TGTGCCAGCAGTTACGGTGGCGGGGACAATGAGCAGTTCTTC
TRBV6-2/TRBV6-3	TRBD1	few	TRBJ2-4	CASSISGTGKNIQYF	TGTGCCAGCAGTATATCCGGGACAGGGAAAAACATTCAGTACTTC
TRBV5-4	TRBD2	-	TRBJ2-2	CASSLEPAGGHTGELFF	TGTGCCAGCAGCTTGGAGCCGGCGGGGGGGCACACCGGGGAGCTGTTTTTT
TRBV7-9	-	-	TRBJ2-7	CASSPSADYEQYF	TGTGCCAGCAGCCCTTCGGCGGACTACGAGCAGTACTTC
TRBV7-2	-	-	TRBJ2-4	CASSLRWGAANIQYF	TGTGCCAGCAGCTTAAGGTGGGGGGCGGCGAACATTCAGTACTTC
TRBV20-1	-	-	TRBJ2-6	CSARETGTGANVLTF	TGCAGTGCTAGAGAAACAGGAACTGGGGCCAACGTCCTGACTTTC
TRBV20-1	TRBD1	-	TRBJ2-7	CSASGPGQGPMSSYEQYF	TGCAGTGCTAGTGGACCGGGACAGGGCCCAATGAGCTCCTACGAGCAGTACTTC